The 3 T cell receptor beta chains below all came from one sample that was sequenced in a study of blood T cell repertoires in COVID-19. Sequencing was performed with immunoSEQ multiplex PCR; in TCRdb, only in-frame clones are kept and a portion is missing. The sample has over 150,000 clones, 75% to 90% seen once; the top ten hold 5.5% to 8%. The specimen sequenced was peripheral blood. These receptors came from a woman aged 40 to 50 with COVID-19, enrolled during active disease.

This chain uses TRBV2 with TRBJ2-1; tentative D call: TRBD2 (5 bases). CDR3 size: 12 residues. V lost 6 bases, J lost 12 bases, and 15 bases lay in between. Germline assignment: CDR1 SNHLY and CDR2 FYNNEI. Here the CDR3 reads CASSYTGIRQFF. As DNA, the CDR3 is TGTGCCAGCAGCTATACCGGGATCCGGCAGTTCTTC.

The chain combines TRBV28 with TRBJ1-3; 7 nucleotides line up with TRBD1. Unmatched junction bases numbered 3, after V lost 5 bases and J lost 2 bases. This CDR3 region has 14 residues. CDR1 and CDR2 from the germline V gene are MDHEN and SYDVKM. The CDR3 sequence: CASSVGQAGNTIYF. The CDR3, as DNA: TGTGCCAGCAGTGTCGGACAGGCTGGAAACACCATATATTTT.

The sample holds one count of this clone. The rearrangement joins TRBV6-5 to TRBJ2-7, with no clear D. The CDR3 runs 11 residues. CDR1 is MNHEY and CDR2 is SVGAGI in the germline V gene. Trimming removed 0 bases from V and 11 bases from J, with 8 bases in between. CDR3 loop: CASSYSGREYF. The CDR3 DNA reads as TGTGCCAGCAGTTACTCGGGTCGGGAGTACTTC.